The next 23 T cell receptor beta chains were all read from a single sample in a study of identical twins. TCRdb reanalysed the 5' RACE reads using MiXCR and keeps one entry per CDR3 protein. The sample consists of 500,000 to 600,000 distinct CDR3 sequences, approximately 22% of them appearing once. These same data were also listed under a study on T cells expressing NK-cell markers.

Sequencing input: CD4+ T cells sorted from blood. Every receptor here comes from a young woman in good health.

V gene TRBV5-1 combines with J gene TRBJ2-3; possible D gene TRBD2, 7 bases. The CDR3 contains 17 residues. The V gene's germline CDR1 is SGHRS and CDR2 YFSETQ. V lost 4 bases and J lost 5, with 23 bases in between. The CDR3 sequence is CASSEQPFGGPVDTQYF. Written as DNA, the CDR3 is TGCGCCAGCAGCGAACAACCGTTCGGGGGGCCAGTAGATACGCAGTATTTT.

V is TRBV15 and J is TRBJ1-1; D gene unclear. V was shortened by 4 bases and J by 2 bases, with 14 bases between the two germline ends. The CDR3 contains 15 residues. From germline, CDR1 is LNHNV and CDR2 YYDKDF (reference sequence). In nucleotides, the CDR3 is TGTGCCACCAGCACCTTCCGGTCAGTTAACACTGAAGCTTTCTTT. It translates to CATSTFRSVNTEAFF. The whole variable domain, filled in from reference TRBV15 and TRBJ1-1, reads DAMVIQNPRYQVTQFGKPVTLSCSQTLNHNVMYWYQQKSSQAPKLLFHYYDKDFNNEADTPDNFQSRRPNTSFCFLDIRSPGLGDTAMYLCATSTFRSVNTEAFFGQGTRLTVV.

The V gene is TRBV9, the J gene TRBJ2-7; D is possibly TRBD2 (5 bases). Germline values: CDR1 SGDLS, CDR2 YYNGEE. The CDR3 totals 14 residues. The V gene lost 2 bases and the J gene lost 4 bases, with 13 bases spanning the gap. The CDR3, as DNA: TGTGCCAGCAGCGTTTCCAGCGGATCTTACGAGCAGTACTTC. It specifies CASSVSSGSYEQYF.

V is TRBV10-1 and J is TRBJ2-1; D possibly matches TRBD1 or TRBD2 (6 bases each). The CDR3 consists of 17 residues. Trimming cost V 3 bases and J 1 base, with 16 bases left between them. CDR1 is WNHNN, CDR2 SYGVQD, per germline (reference sequence). CDR3 coding DNA: TGCGCCAGCAGTGACCCGAGGGGGGATAGATCCTACAATGAGCAGTTCTTC. Translated: CASSDPRGDRSYNEQFF.

The chain employs TRBV3-1 and TRBJ1-1, with a weak D call TRBD1 (6 bases). V shed 1 base and J shed 4 bases, with 13 bases lying between them. This CDR3 is built from 15 residues. CDR1 and CDR2 (germline): LGHDT, YNNKEL (reference sequence). Here the CDR3 reads CASSQGGGRGTEAFF. The CDR3 DNA reads as TGTGCCAGCAGCCAAGGCGGGGGCCGGGGCACTGAAGCTTTCTTT.

This clonotype was detected a few times. Its ends do not fully match the called genes, so a read error is possible. This chain connects TRBV12-3 or TRBV12-4 to TRBJ2-3, with D possibly matching TRBD2 (6 bases). The CDR3 runs 14 residues. The CDR3 is CASSIAATTDTQYF. In nucleotides, the CDR3 is TGTGCCAGCAGTATAGCGGCCACCACAGATACGCAGTATTTT.

V and J are TRBV5-1 and TRBJ2-7; the D is unclear. The CDR3 is 14 amino acids. Germline loops: CDR1 SGHRS, CDR2 YFSETQ. Trimming shortened V by 3 bases and J by 6 bases, and 16 bases separated the two germline ends. CDR3 nucleotides: TGCGCCAGCAGCTCCCACCAGACCTTAAGCGAGCAGTACTTC. This sequence encodes CASSSHQTLSEQYF.

V and J are TRBV12-3 or TRBV12-4 and TRBJ2-3; possibly TRBD2 for D (6 bases). Trimming removed 3 bases at V and 4 bases at J, with 14 bases between. The CDR3 length is 15 residues. CDR3 in DNA: TGTGCCAGCAGTTTCGGGGGAGGAACCTCAGATACGCAGTATTTT. It is translated as CASSFGGGTSDTQYF.

This clonotype appeared once. The CDR3 DNA reads as TGTGCCAGCAGCGAGTACCCGGGGGAGCCGCAGTATTTT. This sequence encodes CASSEYPGEPQYF. This sequence joins TRBV9 and TRBJ2-3; tentative D call: TRBD2 (6 bases). Deletions cut 3 bases from V and 10 bases from J, with 15 bases between. CDR1 and CDR2 from the germline V gene are SGDLS and YYNGEE. This CDR3 is 13 amino acids long.

This clonotype was seen many times. This chain links TRBV2 with TRBJ2-1; 8 nucleotides agree with TRBD2. In germline, CDR1 is SNHLY, CDR2 FYNNEI. Unmatched junction bases numbered 8, after V lost 5 bases and J lost 2 bases. The CDR3 runs 16 residues. CDR3 in DNA: TGTGCCAGCAGTTCCCCCGGGACTAGGGCCTACAATGAGCAGTTCTTC. This codes for CASSSPGTRAYNEQFF. Together with reference TRBV2 and TRBJ2-1, the CDR3 gives the full variable domain: EPEVTQTPSHQVTQMGQEVILRCVPISNHLYFYWYRQILGQKVEFLVSFYNNEISEKSEIFDDQFSVERPDGSNFTLKIRSTKLEDSAMYFCASSSPGTRAYNEQFFGPGTRLTVL.

The table lists this clonotype with a few counts. This chain links TRBV3-1 with TRBJ1-2; the D is unclear. Germline CDR1 LGHDT, CDR2 YNNKEL (reference sequence). This CDR3 spans 15 amino acids. V lost 3 bases to trimming and J lost 6 bases, with 17 bases between them. CDR3 bases: TGTGCCAGCAGCCAGCTAGAACCCGAAATGGATGGCTACACCTTC. It yields the protein CASSQLEPEMDGYTF.

The chain recombines TRBV20-1 with TRBJ1-1; a weak D match, TRBD1 (5 bases). V lost 4 bases to trimming and J lost 1 base, with 13 bases between them. The CDR3 is made up of 14 amino acids. The germline CDR1 and CDR2 sequences are DFQATT and SNEGSKA (reference sequence). The CDR3 nucleotides are TGCAGTGCTAAAAAAGACAGAGAGAACACTGAAGCTTTCTTT. It specifies CSAKKDRENTEAFF.

The chain combines TRBV6-5 with TRBJ2-7; 7 nucleotides match TRBD2. Germline V gene sequence: CDR1 MNHEY, CDR2 SVGAGI. V dropped 0 bases and J dropped 5; count of bases not matched to a gene: 7. The CDR3 is 15 residues long. CDR3 in DNA: TGTGCCAGCAGTTACTCGACGGCGGGAGCGCACGAGCAGTACTTC. This translates into CASSYSTAGAHEQYF.

The chain carries TRBV6-1 and TRBJ1-3, with D possibly matching TRBD1 (5 bases). CDR3 length equals 16 residues. V was shortened by 6 bases and J by 2 bases, with 17 bases between the two germline ends. From germline, CDR1 is MNHNS and CDR2 SASEGT. CDR3 sequence: CASRKLDGGPGNTIYF. In DNA, the CDR3 is TGTGCCAGCAGGAAACTTGACGGGGGTCCTGGAAACACCATATATTTT.

This clonotype was counted at least ten times. This chain links TRBV20-1 with TRBJ2-7, with D possibly TRBD2 on 5 matching bases. CDR1 DFQATT and CDR2 SNEGSKA come from the germline V gene (reference sequence). V was shortened by 5 bases and J by 6 bases, with 17 bases between the two germline ends. This CDR3 spans 13 amino acids. DNA of the CDR3: TGCAGTGCTCTCCGGGGAATAAGTCGCGAGCAGTACTTC. It translates to CSALRGISREQYF.

This chain links TRBV20-1 with TRBJ2-5, with D possibly matching TRBD2 (7 bases). Germline-derived CDR1 and CDR2 are DFQATT and SNEGSKA (reference sequence). The germline V and J ends were trimmed by 5 bases and 4 bases, with 14 bases remaining between them. The CDR3 totals 13 residues. The CDR3 reads CSAVKGGGETQYF. Here the CDR3 DNA reads TGCAGTGCTGTTAAGGGGGGGGGAGAGACCCAGTACTTC.

In nucleotides, the CDR3 is TGTGCCAGCAATCTACAGCGGGTTCGGGACGAGCAGTACTTC. Translating gives CASNLQRVRDEQYF. The chain joins TRBV11-1 to TRBJ2-7; possibly TRBD2 for D (6 bases). Trimming took 7 bases from V and 5 from J, leaving 18 bases between them. Per the germline V gene, CDR1 is SGHAT and CDR2 is FQDESV (reference sequence). CDR3 size: 14 residues.

This rearrangement joins TRBV7-2 to TRBJ2-1; TRBD2 matches at 9 bases. This CDR3 has 16 amino acids. Trimming cost V 2 bases and J 8 bases; bases outside gene matches: 10. CDR1 SGHTA and CDR2 FQGNSA come from the germline V gene. Here the CDR3 reads CASSLSLAGAKDEQFF. CDR3 DNA: TGTGCCAGCAGCTTATCATTAGCGGGAGCAAAGGATGAGCAGTTCTTC.

This clonotype was seen only a few times. V usage is TRBV6-5 and J usage is TRBJ2-7; 9 bases align to TRBD1. The CDR3 extends over 16 amino acids. J lost 2 bases, V lost 2 bases, and 7 bases had no gene match. Germline-derived CDR1 and CDR2 are MNHEY and SVGAGI. CDR3 nucleotides: TGTGCCAGCAGTTACGGGACAGGGAAGATGACCTACGAGCAGTACTTC. It specifies CASSYGTGKMTYEQYF.

In its sample, this clonotype was seen a few times. The V call is TRBV20-1, the J call TRBJ2-3; D may be TRBD1 (6 bases). The V gene's germline CDR1 is DFQATT and CDR2 SNEGSKA (reference sequence). CDR3 size: 13 residues. The V and J ends lost 6 bases and 1 base respectively, with 11 bases between them. This CDR3 is CSADHRGTDTQYF. Here the CDR3 DNA reads TGCAGTGCCGACCACAGGGGCACAGATACGCAGTATTTT.

V is TRBV3-1 and J is TRBJ2-3, with 9 bases aligning to TRBD2. The CDR3 runs 15 residues. Trimming cost V 3 bases and J 2 bases; bases outside gene matches: 3. Germline V gene data show CDR1 as LGHDT and CDR2 as YNNKEL (reference sequence). In DNA form, the CDR3 reads TGTGCCAGCAGCCAGAAGCGGGGGGTCACAGATACGCAGTATTTT. Translating gives CASSQKRGVTDTQYF.

This clonotype was counted a few times. The J gene is TRBJ1-5, the V gene TRBV12-3 or TRBV12-4; D is uncertain. This CDR3 contains 12 residues. The V end lost 3 bases, the J end lost 6 bases, and 6 bases lay between the germline ends. The CDR3 DNA follows: TGTGCCAGCAGTTTGAACGGTCAGCCCCAGCATTTT. The encoded protein is CASSLNGQPQHF.

This sequence joins TRBV5-6 and TRBJ2-7; 10 nucleotides agree with TRBD1. The ends lost 4 bases at V and 4 bases at J; junction bases unmatched: 8. The CDR3 contains 15 residues. CDR1 is SGHDT, CDR2 YYEEEE, per germline. CDR3 coding DNA: TGTGCCAGCAGCCAACCCCCGGGACAGGGGTACGAGCAGTACTTC. It codes for CASSQPPGQGYEQYF.